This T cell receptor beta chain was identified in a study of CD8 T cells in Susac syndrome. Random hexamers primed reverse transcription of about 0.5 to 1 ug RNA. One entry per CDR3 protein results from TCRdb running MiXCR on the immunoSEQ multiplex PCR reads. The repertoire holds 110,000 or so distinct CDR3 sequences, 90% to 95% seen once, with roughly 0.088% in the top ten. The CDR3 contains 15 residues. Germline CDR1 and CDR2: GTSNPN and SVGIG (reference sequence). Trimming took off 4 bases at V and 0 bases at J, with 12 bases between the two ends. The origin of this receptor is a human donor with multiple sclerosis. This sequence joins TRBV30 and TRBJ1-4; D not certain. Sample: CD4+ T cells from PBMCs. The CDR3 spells CAWTAGPATNEKLFF. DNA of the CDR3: TGTGCCTGGACAGCAGGCCCCGCAACTAATGAAAAACTGTTTTTT.